Shown below are 8 T cell receptor beta chains from a single sample sequenced in a study of blood T cell repertoires in COVID-19. The protocol was immunoSEQ multiplex PCR, while the TCRdb copy is restricted to in-frame clones and leaves out a portion. Here the sample spans 60,000 to 65,000 clones, around 80% being singletons. Source material: peripheral blood. These receptors were obtained from a woman older than 75 with active or convalescent COVID-19.

The chain has TRBV7-3 and TRBJ2-3; 10 nucleotides match TRBD2. V was clipped by 2 bases and J by 1 base; unmatched bases: 3. CDR1 is SGHTA and CDR2 is FQGTGA in the germline V gene. The CDR3 is made up of 16 amino acids. DNA for the CDR3: TGTGCCAGCAGCTTATATGGGACTAGCGGCACAGATACGCAGTATTTT. Translation: CASSLYGTSGTDTQYF.

Ten or more counts support this clone. The chain joins TRBV4-1 to TRBJ2-7, with D uncertain. The CDR3 contains 14 residues. The ends were cut back, 0 bases at V and 2 bases at J, with 8 bases in the middle. Germline CDR1 is MGHRA and CDR2 is YSYEKL. Here the CDR3 DNA reads TGCGCCAGCAGCCAAGATTTAGGAGCCTACGAGCAGTACTTC. Protein sequence: CASSQDLGAYEQYF.

J is TRBJ1-1 and V is TRBV7-2; tentatively, D is TRBD1 (5 bases). The V end was cut by 5 bases, the J end by 0 bases, with 16 bases between. The germline V gene encodes CDR1 SGHTA and CDR2 FQGNSA. The CDR3 covers 16 residues. The CDR3 sequence is CASSPGVADMNTEAFF. CDR3 nucleotides: TGTGCCAGCAGCCCGGGGGTGGCGGACATGAACACTGAAGCTTTCTTT.

This rearrangement joins TRBV23-1 to TRBJ1-2, with a weak D call TRBD1 (6 bases). TRBV23-1 is placed among ORFs of uncertain function. This CDR3 has 12 amino acids. V lost 5 bases, J lost 6 bases, and 10 bases lay in between. The DNA of the CDR3 is TGCGCCAGCAGTACAGGGCGGGATGGCTACACCTTC. Translating gives CASSTGRDGYTF.

V gene TRBV7-9 combines with J gene TRBJ2-2; tentatively, D is TRBD1 (5 bases). Germline V gene data show CDR1 as SEHNR and CDR2 as FQNEAQ (reference sequence). The V gene lost 4 bases and the J gene lost 7 bases, with 10 bases spanning the gap. The CDR3 contains 13 residues. The CDR3 reads CASSSPGFGELFF. For the CDR3, the DNA is TGTGCCAGCAGCTCACCAGGGTTCGGGGAGCTGTTTTTT.

This clone was seen once. For the CDR3, the DNA is TGTGCCTGGCTCGAGGGGCTAAGCGGGGCCCATGGAAACACCATATATTTT. Its translation is CAWLEGLSGAHGNTIYF. The gene calls are TRBV30 and TRBJ1-3; tentatively, D is TRBD1 (5 bases). CDR1 is GTSNPN, CDR2 SVGIG, per germline (reference sequence). The length of the CDR3 is 17 residues. V lost 5 bases and J lost 3, with 23 bases in between.

The CDR3: CASRGLRTGVYGYTF. The CDR3 bases are TGTGCCAGCAGGGGTTTACGGACAGGGGTTTATGGCTACACCTTC. The chain employs TRBV6-5 and TRBJ1-2; 9 positions match TRBD1. The J segment lost 5 bases and the V segment lost 6 bases, leaving 10 bases of the junction unmatched. CDR3 size: 15 residues. CDR1 and CDR2 from the germline V gene are MNHEY and SVGAGI.

The chain uses TRBV5-1 and TRBJ2-1; 7 positions match TRBD2. In germline, CDR1 is SGHRS, CDR2 YFSETQ. The CDR3 length is 12 residues. V was pared by 4 bases and J by 7 bases, with 2 bases of the junction left unmatched. DNA of the CDR3: TGCGCCAGCAGCGGGGGGGAGAATGAGCAGTTCTTC. It is translated as CASSGGENEQFF.